These 21 T cell receptor beta chains were sequenced from one sample in a study of blood T cell repertoires in COVID-19. The data were produced by immunoSEQ multiplex PCR, yet TCRdb's version contains in-frame clones alone and is incomplete. The sample holds around 160,000 clones; roughly 90% are singletons and the top ten take roughly 1.2%. Sample: PBMCs or T cells enriched from blood (not recorded which). These receptors were collected from a woman in her twenties or thirties with acute COVID-19.

The chain carries TRBV5-4 and TRBJ2-1; the match to TRBD2 covers 11 bases. CDR1 and CDR2 from the germline V gene are SGHNT and YYREEE (reference sequence). Losses at the gene ends were 0 bases for V and 1 base for J; bases not matched to a gene: 0. This CDR3 is 16 amino acids long. The CDR3 DNA is TGTGCCAGCAGCTTGGGGACTAGCGGGTCCTACAATGAGCAGTTCTTC. Protein: CASSLGTSGSYNEQFF.

The V gene is TRBV28, the J gene TRBJ2-5, with D maybe TRBD2 (6 bases). CDR1 is MDHEN and CDR2 is SYDVKM in the germline V gene. The V gene lost 4 bases and the J gene lost 4 bases, with 10 bases spanning the gap. The CDR3 covers 13 residues. The DNA of the CDR3 is TGTGCCAGCAGTTCTAATAGCGGAGAGACCCAGTACTTC. Translating gives CASSSNSGETQYF.

The chain recombines TRBV9 with TRBJ1-3; D is possibly TRBD1 (5 bases). V lost 2 bases, J lost 1 base, and 13 bases lay in between. CDR1 is SGDLS and CDR2 is YYNGEE in the germline V gene. The length of the CDR3 is 16 residues. The CDR3 protein is CASSVLGGGSGNTIYF. CDR3 nucleotide sequence: TGTGCCAGCAGCGTCCTTGGTGGGGGGTCTGGAAACACCATATATTTT. The full variable domain, its missing parts supplied by reference TRBV9 and TRBJ1-3, is DSGVTQTPKHLITATGQRVTLRCSPRSGDLSVYWYQQSLDQGLQFLIQYYNGEERAKGNILERFSAQQFPDLHSELNLSSLELGDSALYFCASSVLGGGSGNTIYFGEGSWLTVV.

The chain employs TRBV7-9 and TRBJ2-1; a weak D match, TRBD1 (5 bases). There are 12 residues in the CDR3. The V end was cut by 2 bases, the J end by 13 bases, with 12 bases between. Germline values: CDR1 SEHNR, CDR2 FQNEAQ (reference sequence). The CDR3 bases are TGTGCCAGCAGCTTACCAGGGTGGTCCCAGTTCTTC. This encodes CASSLPGWSQFF. The whole variable domain, filled in from reference TRBV7-9 and TRBJ2-1, reads DTGVSQNPRHKITKRGQNVTFRCDPISEHNRLYWYRQTLGQGPEFLTYFQNEAQLEKSRLLSDRFSAERPKGSFSTLEIQRTEQGDSAMYLCASSLPGWSQFFGPGTRLTVL.

V usage is TRBV30 and J usage is TRBJ2-5; 10 nucleotides match TRBD1. CDR1 and CDR2 from the germline V gene are GTSNPN and SVGIG (reference sequence). The J segment lost 2 bases and the V segment lost 7 bases, leaving 10 bases of the junction unmatched. The CDR3 consists of 15 residues. The CDR3 DNA reads TGTGCCTCCAGACCGGGACAGGGGCCTCAAGAGACCCAGTACTTC. Amino acid sequence: CASRPGQGPQETQYF. The whole variable domain, remainder taken from reference TRBV30 and TRBJ2-5, is SQTIHQWPATLVQPVGSPLSLECTVEGTSNPNLYWYRQAAGRGLQLLFYSVGIGQISSEVPQNLSASRPQDRQFILSSKKLLLSDSGFYLCASRPGQGPQETQYFGPGTRLLVL.

Comments on this clone: Given the absence of the conserved phenylalanine or tryptophan at the CDR3 end, a read error is likely. The limits of the CDR3 on the DNA are not certain, so only TCRdb's listed CDR3 is given. The chain has TRBV11-2 and TRBJ1-2; TRBD1, the table's D call, was not compared with the DNA. The CDR3 numbers 11 amino acids, ends counted. Germline assignment: CDR1 SGHAT and CDR2 FQNNGV. The CDR3 region is CASSLFGAQSY.

The chain links TRBV4-1 to TRBJ1-4; maybe TRBD1 (6 bases). The CDR3 spans 18 residues. CDR1 is MGHRA, CDR2 YSYEKL, per germline. V lost 5 bases and J 2 bases, leaving 21 bases between the germline ends. As DNA, the CDR3 is TGCGCCAGCAGCGGGGGTACAGTGGGGGCCTTCACTAATGAAAAACTGTTTTTT. Its protein product is CASSGGTVGAFTNEKLFF.

This clone was observed a single time. V usage is TRBV11-2 and J usage is TRBJ1-5, with D tentatively TRBD1 (5 bases). Trimming took 0 bases from V and 4 from J, leaving 10 bases between them. The CDR3 is made up of 15 amino acids. CDR1 SGHAT and CDR2 FQNNGV come from the germline V gene. CDR3 sequence reads: CASSLDGGVNQPQHF. CDR3 DNA sequence: TGTGCCAGCAGCTTAGACGGAGGGGTTAATCAGCCCCAGCATTTT.

The chain links TRBV4-3 to TRBJ2-7; the D gene is possibly TRBD2 (5 bases). Germline V gene data show CDR1 as LGHNA and CDR2 as YSLEER. V shed 0 bases and J shed 4 bases, with 10 bases lying between them. The CDR3 sequence is 14 residues long. CDR3 amino acids: CASSQDRGRYEQYF. CDR3 DNA sequence: TGCGCCAGCAGCCAAGACAGAGGGAGATACGAGCAGTACTTC.

The chain couples TRBV24-1 to TRBJ1-3, with a tentative D call TRBD1 (5 bases). V shed 2 bases and J shed 2 bases, with 12 bases lying between them. The CDR3 contains 16 residues. Germline V gene sequence: CDR1 KGHDR, CDR2 SFDVKD. The CDR3 nucleotides read TGTGCCACCAGTGATTCTAGGGGCTCTGCTGGAAACACCATATATTTT. This translates into CATSDSRGSAGNTIYF.

This chain uses TRBV20-1 with TRBJ2-5; D gene unclear. This CDR3 region has 14 residues. The germline V gene has CDR1 DFQATT and CDR2 SNEGSKA (reference sequence). V lost 3 bases and J lost 5, with 16 bases in between. CDR3 DNA sequence: TGCAGTGCTAGTGCGAAGCGAGGATGGGAGACCCAGTACTTC. Amino acid sequence: CSASAKRGWETQYF.

This chain joins TRBV20-1 and TRBJ2-7; D gene unclear. This CDR3 contains 11 residues. Trimming pared 5 bases from V and 7 bases from J, leaving 12 bases between. Germline loops: CDR1 DFQATT, CDR2 SNEGSKA (reference sequence). This CDR3 reads CSALGLSEQYF. The CDR3, as DNA: TGCAGTGCTCTCGGGTTGTCGGAGCAGTACTTC.

The chain carries TRBV4-3 and TRBJ2-7; TRBD2 aligns across 9 bases. The germline CDR1 and CDR2 sequences are LGHNA and YSLEER. Trimming took 0 bases from V and 7 from J; bases not matched to a gene: 7. This CDR3 contains 15 residues. CDR3 protein: CASSQDWAGGREQYF. The CDR3 DNA sequence: TGCGCCAGCAGCCAAGATTGGGCGGGGGGGAGGGAGCAGTACTTC.

The chain carries TRBV27 and TRBJ1-2; possible D gene TRBD1, 6 bases. The V and J ends lost 2 bases and 4 bases respectively, with 14 bases between them. The CDR3 has 15 amino acids. Germline V gene sequence: CDR1 MNHEY, CDR2 SMNVEV (reference sequence). This CDR3 reads CASSLTGTGPYGYTF. As DNA, the CDR3 is TGTGCCAGCAGTTTAACCGGTACAGGGCCCTATGGCTACACCTTC.

The chain carries TRBV9 and TRBJ1-2; tentatively, D is TRBD1 (6 bases). This CDR3 is 14 amino acids long. Trimming shortened V by 1 base and J by 5 bases, and 12 bases separated the two germline ends. Germline CDR1 is SGDLS and CDR2 is YYNGEE. This CDR3 is CASSVLDSGYGYTF. CDR3 nucleotides: TGTGCCAGCAGCGTATTGGACAGTGGATATGGCTACACCTTC.

The chain is built from TRBV2 and TRBJ2-7; 7 nucleotides match TRBD2. The CDR3 is made up of 14 amino acids. The V segment lost 5 bases and the J segment 9 bases; nucleotides outside the gene matches: 13. Germline CDR1 reads SNHLY; CDR2 reads FYNNEI. The CDR3 spells CASSLAGVIVGQYF. Here the CDR3 DNA reads TGTGCCAGCAGTCTTGCGGGAGTTATCGTCGGGCAGTACTTC.

This clone appeared a single time. This chain uses TRBV4-3 with TRBJ2-7; 7 bases agree with TRBD1. Germline values: CDR1 LGHNA, CDR2 YSLEER. The ends lost 0 bases at V and 2 bases at J; junction bases unmatched: 7. CDR3 size: 16 residues. The CDR3 spells CASSQDGDSATYEQYF. The CDR3 DNA follows: TGCGCCAGCAGCCAAGATGGGGACAGTGCTACCTACGAGCAGTACTTC.

The genes are TRBV13 and TRBJ2-1; 7 bases line up with TRBD1. The trim removed 5 bases at V and 7 bases at J, leaving 11 bases unmatched. The CDR3 runs 15 residues. In germline, CDR1 is PRHDT, CDR2 FYEKMQ (reference sequence). The DNA for the CDR3 is TGTGCCAGCAGCCCGAGGGGACAGTCATGGAATGAGCAGTTCTTC. It codes for CASSPRGQSWNEQFF.

The chain has TRBV2 and TRBJ1-1; possible D gene TRBD1, 5 bases. CDR1 is SNHLY, CDR2 FYNNEI, per germline. This CDR3 contains 14 residues. Trimming left V 6 bases short and J 1 base short, with 12 bases between. The CDR3 DNA reads as TGTGCCAGCAGCGAACAAGGGGCGAACACTGAAGCTTTCTTT. It codes for CASSEQGANTEAFF.

This clone was recorded once. The V gene is TRBV3-1 (or the pseudogene TRBV3-2), the J gene TRBJ1-1; D not resolved. This CDR3 is built from 15 residues. Germline V lookup: CDR1 LGHDT, CDR2 YNNKEL (reference sequence). V was shortened by 5 bases and J by 1 base, with 14 bases between the two germline ends. The CDR3, as DNA: TGTGCCAGCAGCACCGTTGGGAGCGGGAACACTGAAGCTTTCTTT. It codes for CASSTVGSGNTEAFF.

This chain joins TRBV30 and TRBJ2-7, with TRBD1 matching over 7 bases. The trim removed 0 bases at V and 3 bases at J, leaving 8 bases unmatched. CDR3 length equals 15 residues. The V gene's germline CDR1 is GTSNPN and CDR2 SVGIG (reference sequence). The CDR3 DNA reads as TGTGCCTGGAGTGTTGGTACGGGACAGTACTACGAGCAGTACTTC. Translating it yields CAWSVGTGQYYEQYF.